This is a list of T cell receptor beta chains from one sample in a study of cytomegalovirus exposure and HLA in healthy donors. Assay used: immunoSEQ multiplex PCR; TCRdb lists only in-frame clones, some missing. The sample has roughly 70,000 clones, roughly four fifths seen once. What was sequenced was PBMCs. All receptors derive from a man between 65 and 79 years old in good health and CMV-seronegative. CDR3s include the opening cysteine and the closing phenylalanine or tryptophan.

V gene	J gene	CDR3 protein
TRBV9	TRBJ2-7	CASSPLGTLAGAYEQYF
TRBV6-1	TRBJ2-7	CASFRTGSTYEQYF
TRBV11-2	TRBJ2-7	CASSPVGGYSGEQYF
TRBV5-1	TRBJ2-3	CASRAGLAGGIDTQYF
TRBV7-2	TRBJ1-1	CASSPRTGMNTEAFF
TRBV5-6	TRBJ2-1	CASRPTFRGGNEQFF
TRBV9	TRBJ2-7	CASSAYLGDTTNEQYF
TRBV19	TRBJ2-7	CASSMGPGTGHHEQYF
TRBV10-3	TRBJ1-5	CAISEGTVVNQPQHF
TRBV2	TRBJ2-2	CASRDRGNTGELFF
TRBV10-1	TRBJ2-1	CASSSASGYNEQFF
TRBV30	TRBJ2-1	CAWSGARTFNNEQFF
TRBV20-1	TRBJ2-1	CSALGPPEQFF
TRBV30	TRBJ1-1	CAWSRQGQAFF
TRBV11-2	TRBJ1-1	CASSIQGNTEAFF
TRBV5-1	TRBJ2-1	CASSPRQGAANEQFF
TRBV2	TRBJ1-1	CASSEALRLGEAFF
TRBV5-1	TRBJ2-4	CASSLDAGVDIQYF
TRBV30	TRBJ2-1	CAWSSGNEQFF
TRBV30	TRBJ1-3	CAWSALQSSGNTIYF
TRBV6-5	TRBJ1-5	CASSYTSDSNQPQHF
TRBV6-5	TRBJ1-2	CASSLEGGYGYTF
TRBV5-5	TRBJ2-5	CASSLVWAQTQYF
TRBV5-4	TRBJ2-1	CASSLGVGDTYNEQFF